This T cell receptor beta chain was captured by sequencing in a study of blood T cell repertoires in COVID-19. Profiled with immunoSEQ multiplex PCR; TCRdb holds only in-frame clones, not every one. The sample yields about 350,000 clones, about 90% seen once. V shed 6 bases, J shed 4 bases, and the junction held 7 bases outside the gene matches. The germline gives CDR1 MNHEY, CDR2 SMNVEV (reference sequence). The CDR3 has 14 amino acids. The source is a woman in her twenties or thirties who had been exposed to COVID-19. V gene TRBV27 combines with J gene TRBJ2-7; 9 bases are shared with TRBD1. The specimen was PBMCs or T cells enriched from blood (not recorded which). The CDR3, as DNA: TGTGCCAGCAGCCAGACCGGGACAGGGTACGAGCAGTACTTC. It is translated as CASSQTGTGYEQYF.